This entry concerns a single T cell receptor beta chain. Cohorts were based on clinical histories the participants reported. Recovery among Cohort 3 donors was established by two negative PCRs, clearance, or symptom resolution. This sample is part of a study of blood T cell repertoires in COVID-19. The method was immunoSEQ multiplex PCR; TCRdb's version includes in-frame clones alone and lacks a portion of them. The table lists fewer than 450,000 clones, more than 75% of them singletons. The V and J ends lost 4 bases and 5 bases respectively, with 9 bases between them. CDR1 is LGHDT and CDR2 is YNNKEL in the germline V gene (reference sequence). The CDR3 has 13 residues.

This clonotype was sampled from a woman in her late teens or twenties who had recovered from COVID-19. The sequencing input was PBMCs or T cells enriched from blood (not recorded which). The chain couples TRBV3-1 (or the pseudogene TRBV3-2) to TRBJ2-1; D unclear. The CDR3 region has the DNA TGTGCCAGCAGCCTAGACGTTGACAATGAGCAGTTCTTC. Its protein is CASSLDVDNEQFF.